The TCR beta chain under discussion was sequenced for a study of regulatory T cells in long-lasting Graves disease. To make TCR beta libraries, researchers used iRepertoire HTBI primers and Arm-PCR of CDR3 regions. Each CDR3 protein is one row after TCRdb ran MiXCR on the multiplex PCR reads. This table holds about 660,000 distinct CDR3 sequences, about 30% found once. As to time point: persistent/refractory GD, antithyroid drugs over 5 years with positive TRAb. Researchers made the TCR library from RNA that was extracted from PBMCs. This CDR3 comprises 16 residues. The trim removed 5 bases at V and 5 bases at J, leaving 11 bases unmatched. CDR1 MNHNS and CDR2 SASEGT come from the germline V gene.

This clonotype was obtained from a female donor with Graves disease. The chain recombines TRBV6-1 with TRBJ1-4; 7 bases are a match to TRBD1. Source: peripheral blood mononuclear cells (PBMCs), taken when the disease was refractory, from a patient treated with antithyroid drugs. In nucleotides, the CDR3 is TGTGCCAGCAGTACTCCCGGACAGGCTGGGAATGAAAAACTGTTTTTT. This sequence encodes CASSTPGQAGNEKLFF.